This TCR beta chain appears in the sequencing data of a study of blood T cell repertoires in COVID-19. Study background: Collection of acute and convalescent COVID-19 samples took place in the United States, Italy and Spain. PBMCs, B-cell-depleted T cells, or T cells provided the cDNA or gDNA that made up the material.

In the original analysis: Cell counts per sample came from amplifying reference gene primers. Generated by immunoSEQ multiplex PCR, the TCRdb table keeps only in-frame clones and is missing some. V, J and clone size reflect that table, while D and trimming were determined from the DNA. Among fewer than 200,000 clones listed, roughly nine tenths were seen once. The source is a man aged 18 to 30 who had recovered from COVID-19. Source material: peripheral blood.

The CDR3 is CASQRSSYNEQFF. The CDR3 nucleotides are TGTGCCAGCCAGCGGAGCTCCTACAATGAGCAGTTCTTC. The V and J genes are TRBV6-5 and TRBJ2-1; D is perhaps TRBD2 (5 bases). CDR3 length: 13 amino acids. V gave up 8 bases and J gave up 0 bases, with 8 bases separating them. CDR1 and CDR2 (germline): MNHEY, SVGAGI.